A single sample is the source of the 14 T cell receptor beta chains below, sequenced in a study of T cell responses to AZD1222 COVID-19 vaccine. Libraries were prepared by immunoSEQ multiplex PCR; TCRdb keeps only in-frame clonotypes and omits some of them. This sample has 80,000 to 130,000 clones, with roughly nine tenths found just once. The starting material was peripheral blood, obtained on day 0 of AZD1222 vaccination. The receptors derive from an adult in good health.

The DNA of the CDR3 is TGTGCTAGTGAGAGCGGGGAGTTTCTCACAGATACGCAGTATTTT. It is translated as CASESGEFLTDTQYF. The chain is built from TRBV12-5 and TRBJ2-3; 7 bases align to TRBD2. Trimming at V came to 7 bases and at J to 2 bases, leaving 9 bases not matched to a gene. In germline, CDR1 is LGHNT, CDR2 FRNRAP. The CDR3 runs 15 residues.

J is TRBJ2-7 and V is TRBV3-1 (or the pseudogene TRBV3-2), with a tentative D call TRBD2 (5 bases). There are 15 residues in the CDR3. Between the trimmed V and J ends, which lost 4 bases and 5 bases, there was a span of 18 bases. Germline V gene lookup returns CDR1 LGHDT and CDR2 YNNKEL (reference sequence). The CDR3 sequence: CASSLGVGVSHEQYF. CDR3 nucleotide sequence: TGTGCCAGCAGCCTTGGCGTCGGGGTTTCGCACGAGCAGTACTTC.

Only one count was recorded for this clone. The chain employs TRBV3-1 (or the pseudogene TRBV3-2) and TRBJ1-5, with D perhaps TRBD1 (6 bases). The V and J ends lost 2 bases and 0 bases respectively, with 14 bases between them. The length of the CDR3 is 17 residues. The germline V gene has CDR1 LGHDT and CDR2 YNNKEL (reference sequence). The DNA of the CDR3 is TGTGCCAGCAGCCAACCAAAGGACAGTTATAGCAATCAGCCCCAGCATTTT. Translating gives CASSQPKDSYSNQPQHF.

The gene calls are TRBV5-1 and TRBJ1-2; 9 bases agree with TRBD1. V was pared by 4 bases and J by 10 bases, with 2 bases of the junction left unmatched. This CDR3 is 11 amino acids long. Germline V CDR1 and CDR2: SGHRS, YFSETQ. This CDR3 reads CASSGTGLYTF. Written as DNA, the CDR3 is TGCGCCAGCAGCGGGACAGGGCTCTACACCTTC.

The chain carries TRBV6-5 and TRBJ1-1, with 7 bases aligning to TRBD1. The CDR3 loop spans 13 amino acids. Germline trimming cut 1 base from V and 4 bases from J; bases unmatched to any gene: 0. In germline, CDR1 is MNHEY, CDR2 SVGAGI. The CDR3 region has the DNA TGTGCCAGCAGTTACTACAGGGGCACTGAAGCTTTCTTT. Amino acids: CASSYYRGTEAFF.

V and J are TRBV7-9 and TRBJ1-4; D is uncertain. This CDR3 has 16 amino acids. CDR1 and CDR2 (germline): SEHNR, FQNEAQ (reference sequence). Trimming removed 5 bases from V and 0 bases from J, with 13 bases in between. In DNA form, the CDR3 reads TGTGCCAGCAGCCCCGGCCAGTACCCAACTAATGAAAAACTGTTTTTT. Translating it yields CASSPGQYPTNEKLFF.

CDR3 sequence: CAWAGTYGYTF. CDR3 bases: TGTGCCTGGGCGGGCACCTATGGCTACACCTTC. This chain links TRBV30 with TRBJ1-2, with D unresolved. Germline V CDR1 and CDR2: GTSNPN, SVGIG (reference sequence). Trimming removed 5 bases from V and 4 bases from J, with 8 bases in between. The CDR3 runs to 11 residues.

The rearrangement uses TRBV9 and TRBJ1-3, with D possibly TRBD1 on 6 matching bases. V dropped 3 bases and J dropped 3 bases, with 10 bases sitting between them. From germline, CDR1 is SGDLS and CDR2 YYNGEE. This CDR3 contains 14 residues. In DNA, the CDR3 is TGTGCCAGCAGCGACGACAGGAGTGGAAACACCATATATTTT. Translating it yields CASSDDRSGNTIYF.

The chain joins TRBV27 to TRBJ1-3; no reliable D call. Germline CDR1 reads MNHEY; CDR2 reads SMNVEV (reference sequence). V gave up 5 bases and J gave up 0 bases, with 14 bases separating them. CDR3 size: 16 residues. The CDR3 DNA is TGTGCCAGCAGTCCTTGGGCCCGGAGCTCTGGAAACACCATATATTTT. Translation: CASSPWARSSGNTIYF.

The chain links TRBV28 to TRBJ1-1, with D unclear. Germline CDR1 MDHEN, CDR2 SYDVKM. V was shortened by 2 bases and J by 3 bases, with 7 bases between the two germline ends. CDR3 length: 13 residues. This CDR3 is CASSLRTDTEAFF. The CDR3, as DNA: TGTGCCAGCAGTTTAAGGACTGACACTGAAGCTTTCTTT.

This chain links TRBV10-3 with TRBJ2-7, with 8 bases fitting TRBD2. Looked up from germline, CDR1 is ENHRY and CDR2 is SYGVKD. With 6 bases clipped from V and 1 base from J, the junction kept 5 bases outside the gene matches. CDR3 length: 14 amino acids. The CDR3 nucleotides are TGTGCCATCAGGAGCGGGAGCCAGTCCTACGAGCAGTACTTC. Protein product: CAIRSGSQSYEQYF.

The chain has TRBV12-3 or TRBV12-4 and TRBJ2-5; D remains unclear. V lost 6 bases and J lost 4, with 3 bases in between. This CDR3 has 10 residues. CDR3 nucleotides: TGTGCCAGCAGGGCAGAGACCCAGTACTTC. It yields the protein CASRAETQYF.

The V and J genes are TRBV2 and TRBJ1-4; D unclear. Trimming left V 7 bases short and J 1 base short, with 10 bases between. Per the germline V gene, CDR1 is SNHLY and CDR2 is FYNNEI. The CDR3 runs to 14 residues. DNA of the CDR3: TGTGCCAGCACGTCAGGTAGAACTAATGAAAAACTGTTTTTT. This sequence encodes CASTSGRTNEKLFF.

This chain joins TRBV10-3 and TRBJ2-7; D is uncertain. The CDR3 length is 14 residues. Trimming took off 5 bases at V and 6 bases at J, with 17 bases between the two ends. Per the germline V gene, CDR1 is ENHRY and CDR2 is SYGVKD. DNA of the CDR3: TGTGCCATCAGTCCAATCTCAAACTCCCCCGAGCAGTACTTC. As protein: CAISPISNSPEQYF.